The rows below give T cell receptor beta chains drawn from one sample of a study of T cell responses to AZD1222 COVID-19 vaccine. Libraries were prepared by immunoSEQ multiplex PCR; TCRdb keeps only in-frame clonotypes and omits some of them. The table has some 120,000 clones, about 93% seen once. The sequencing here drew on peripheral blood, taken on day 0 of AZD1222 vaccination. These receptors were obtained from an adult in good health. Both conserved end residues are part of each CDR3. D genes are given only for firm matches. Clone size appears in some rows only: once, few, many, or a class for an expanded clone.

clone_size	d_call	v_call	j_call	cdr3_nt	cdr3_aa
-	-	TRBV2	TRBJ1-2	TGTGCCAGCAGTGAAAACAGGCCCTACTATGGCTACACCTTC	CASSENRPYYGYTF
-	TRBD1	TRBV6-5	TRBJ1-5	TGTGCCAGCACTGGGGACAGGCTCAATCAGCCCCAGCATTTT	CASTGDRLNQPQHF
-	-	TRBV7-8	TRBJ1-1	TGTGCCAGCAGCGCCGACATGAACACTGAAGCTTTCTTT	CASSADMNTEAFF
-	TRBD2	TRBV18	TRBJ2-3	TGTGCCAGCTCCCTGTCTGATAGCGGGGGGACCACAGATACGCAGTATTTT	CASSLSDSGGTTDTQYF
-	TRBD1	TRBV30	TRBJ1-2	TGTGCCTGGCAGACAGGGGAGGGCCTCGGCTACACCTTC	CAWQTGEGLGYTF
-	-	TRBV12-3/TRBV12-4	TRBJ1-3	TGTGCCAGCAGTTTAGTTGGAAACACCATATATTTT	CASSLVGNTIYF
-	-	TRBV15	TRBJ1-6	TGTGCCACCAGCAGAGACCGGGGGGTGGGGTCACCCCTCCACTTT	CATSRDRGVGSPLHF
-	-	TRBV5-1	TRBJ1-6	TGCGCCAGCAGCTTGGAGGGCCTCCGGGGATCCTATAATTCACCCCTCCACTTT	CASSLEGLRGSYNSPLHF
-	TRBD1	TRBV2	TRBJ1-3	TGTGCCAGCAGTCAACACAGGGGCCCCTCTGGAAACACCATATATTTT	CASSQHRGPSGNTIYF
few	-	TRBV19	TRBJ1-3	TGTGCCAGTAGCGCGGAACCCATACACTCTGGAAACACCATATATTTT	CASSAEPIHSGNTIYF
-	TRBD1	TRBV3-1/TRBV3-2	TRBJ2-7	TGTGCCAGCAGCCAAGAGGACAGGATCGGCGAGCAGTACTTC	CASSQEDRIGEQYF
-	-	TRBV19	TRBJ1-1	TGTGCCAGTAGTCCGACGGGCGTGCCCGAAGCTTTCTTT	CASSPTGVPEAFF
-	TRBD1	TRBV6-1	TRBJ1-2	TGTGCCAGCAGTGAAGCGACAGGGGCAATTAACTATGGCTACACCTTC	CASSEATGAINYGYTF
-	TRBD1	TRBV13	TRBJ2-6	TGTGCCAGCAGCTTAGCCGGGACAGGGGGCTCTGGGGCCAACGTCCTGACTTTC	CASSLAGTGGSGANVLTF
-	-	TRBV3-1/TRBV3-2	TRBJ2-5	TGTGCCAGCAGCCAAGGGACGGCGAAAGAGACCCAGTACTTC	CASSQGTAKETQYF
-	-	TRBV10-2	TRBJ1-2	TGCGCCAGCAGTTACACACAAAGCCCCTATGGCTACACCTTC	CASSYTQSPYGYTF
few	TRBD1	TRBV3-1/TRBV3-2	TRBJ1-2	TGTGCCAGCAGTTCGGCCGGGGACAGGGTCAACTATGGCTACACCTTC	CASSSAGDRVNYGYTF
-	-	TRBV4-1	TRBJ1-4	TGCGCCAGCAGCCAAGTATGGGGGCTTGGGGGAAAACTGTTTTTT	CASSQVWGLGGKLFF
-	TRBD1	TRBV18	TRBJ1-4	TGTGCCAGCTCGTCTCCATCGGGACAGGCGAATTTT	CASSSPSGQANF
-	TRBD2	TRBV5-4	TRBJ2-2	TGTGCCAGCAGCTACCCGGCTAGCGGGCTTAACACCGGGGAGCTGTTTTTT	CASSYPASGLNTGELFF
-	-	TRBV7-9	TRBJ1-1	TGTGCCAGCAGCCCCAGAGGAGGGGCATACACTGAAGCTTTCTTT	CASSPRGGAYTEAFF
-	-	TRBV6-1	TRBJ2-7	TGTGCCAGCAGTGATGGAAACGAGCAGTACTTC	CASSDGNEQYF
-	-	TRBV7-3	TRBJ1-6	TGTGCCAGCAGCTTAAGCGGTACAGGGCTTAATTCACCCCTCCACTTT	CASSLSGTGLNSPLHF
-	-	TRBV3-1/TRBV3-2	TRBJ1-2	TGTGCCAGCAGCCAAGGGGGTCTTTATGGCTACACCTTC	CASSQGGLYGYTF
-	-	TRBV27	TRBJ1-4	TGTGCCAGCAGTTCGCAGGGGTCAACTAATGAAAAACTGTTTTTT	CASSSQGSTNEKLFF
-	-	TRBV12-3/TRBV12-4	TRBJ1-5	TGTGCCAGCAAGTCCTATAGCAATCAGCCCCAGCATTTT	CASKSYSNQPQHF
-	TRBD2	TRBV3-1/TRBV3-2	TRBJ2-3	TGTGCCAGCAACAGCGGGGGGGCCGGCACAGATACGCAGTATTTT	CASNSGGAGTDTQYF
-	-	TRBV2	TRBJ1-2	TGTGCCTCCCAACAGGGCAACTATGGCTACACCTTC	CASQQGNYGYTF
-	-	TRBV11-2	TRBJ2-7	TGTGCCAGCAGCTTGGCCCTCCAAGGGTCCCACGAGCAGTACTTC	CASSLALQGSHEQYF
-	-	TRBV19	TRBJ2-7	TGTGCCAGTAGCACAGGGACGGTGCAGTACTTC	CASSTGTVQYF
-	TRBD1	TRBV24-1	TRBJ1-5	TGTGCCACCAGTCCAGGGGGTCCTGGCAATCAGCCCCAGCATTTT	CATSPGGPGNQPQHF
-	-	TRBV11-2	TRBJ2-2	TGTGCCAGCAGCTCCCCTGCGCGGGGGAACACCGGGGAGCTGTTTTTT	CASSSPARGNTGELFF
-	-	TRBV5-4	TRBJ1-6	TGTGCCAGCAGCCACGAGCATAATTCACCCCTCCACTTT	CASSHEHNSPLHF
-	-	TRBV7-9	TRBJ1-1	TGTGCCAGCAGCTTAGATCCTGGAGCGAGAGTCACTGAAGCTTTCTTT	CASSLDPGARVTEAFF
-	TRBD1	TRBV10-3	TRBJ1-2	TGTGCCACCACCGAGAGGGACAGGGTCTATGGCTACACCTTC	CATTERDRVYGYTF
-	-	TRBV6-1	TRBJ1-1	TGTGCCAGCAGTGAATATAGTAAATCTGAAGCTTTCTTT	CASSEYSKSEAFF
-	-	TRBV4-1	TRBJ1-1	TGCGCCAGCAGCCAAGCTGAGGGTGGGGACACTGAAGCTTTCTTT	CASSQAEGGDTEAFF
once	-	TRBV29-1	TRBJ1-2	TGCAGCGTTGAGCAGGCATATGGCTACACCTTC	CSVEQAYGYTF
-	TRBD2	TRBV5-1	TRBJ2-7	TGCGCCAGCAGCCTCAGCGGGGGAAGGACCTACGAGCAGTACTTC	CASSLSGGRTYEQYF
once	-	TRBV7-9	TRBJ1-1	TGTGCCAGCAGTCCAGGGTTTTTGGACACTGAAGCTTTCTTT	CASSPGFLDTEAFF
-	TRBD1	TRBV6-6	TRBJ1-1	TGTGCCAGCAGTTACGATCGACAGGGGAACACTGAAGCTTTCTTT	CASSYDRQGNTEAFF
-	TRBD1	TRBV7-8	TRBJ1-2	TGTGCCACCGGAGGGATGACAGGGGGCGATGGCTACACCTTC	CATGGMTGGDGYTF